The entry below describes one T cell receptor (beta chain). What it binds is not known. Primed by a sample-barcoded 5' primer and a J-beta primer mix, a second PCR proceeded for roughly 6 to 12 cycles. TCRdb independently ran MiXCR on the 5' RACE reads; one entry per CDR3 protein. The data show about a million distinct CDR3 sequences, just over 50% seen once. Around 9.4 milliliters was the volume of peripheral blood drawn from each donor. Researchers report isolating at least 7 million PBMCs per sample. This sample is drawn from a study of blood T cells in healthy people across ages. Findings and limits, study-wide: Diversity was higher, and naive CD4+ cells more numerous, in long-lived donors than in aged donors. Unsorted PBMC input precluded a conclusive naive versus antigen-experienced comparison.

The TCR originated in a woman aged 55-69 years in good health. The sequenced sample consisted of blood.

The CDR3 region is CASRRPGRKGPDTNYGYTF. The CDR3 DNA reads TGTGCCAGCAGACGTCCGGGACGGAAGGGACCAGACACTAACTATGGCTACACCTTC. The V and J genes are TRBV6-1 and TRBJ1-2, with TRBD1 as a possible D gene (5 bases). CDR1 MNHNS and CDR2 SASEGT come from the germline V gene. The germline V and J ends were trimmed by 6 bases and 0 bases, with 26 bases remaining between them. This CDR3 is 19 amino acids long.